The rows below give T cell receptor beta chains drawn from one sample of a study of cytomegalovirus exposure and HLA in healthy donors. This table comes from immunoSEQ multiplex PCR, and its TCRdb copy is limited to in-frame clones, with some not included. There are about 120,000 clones in the sample; about 78% occur only once, and just under 8.5% lies in the top ten. The specimen sequenced was PBMCs. These receptors were collected from a woman aged 40 to 50 in good health and CMV-seropositive. Both conserved end residues are part of each CDR3. D genes are given only for firm matches. Clone sizes are given selectively: once, few, many, or a class where the clone is expanded.

NA,TRBV4-1,TRBJ2-3,NA,CASSLTSTDTQYF,TGCGCCAGCAGCTTGACTAGCACAGATACGCAGTATTTT
NA,TRBV6-5,TRBJ2-7,NA,CASGPGFYEQYF,TGTGCCAGCGGCCCAGGTTTCTACGAGCAGTACTTC
few,TRBV9,TRBJ2-7,TRBD1,CASSLTPGGAGEQYF,TGTGCCAGCAGCCTCACCCCAGGGGGCGCGGGCGAGCAGTACTTC
NA,TRBV4-1,TRBJ2-3,NA,CASSQPTTGSTDTQYF,TGCGCCAGCAGCCAACCCACGACGGGTAGCACAGATACGCAGTATTTT
NA,TRBV11-2,TRBJ2-3,TRBD2,CASSFGGGTSTDTQYF,TGTGCCAGCAGCTTTGGCGGGGGGACTAGCACAGATACGCAGTATTTT
NA,TRBV6-5,TRBJ1-5,NA,CASSTTGQPQHF,TGTGCCAGCAGCACTACTGGTCAGCCCCAGCATTTT
NA,TRBV4-1,TRBJ2-7,NA,CASSPSLTGYEQYF,TGCGCCAGCAGCCCCAGTTTGACGGGGTACGAGCAGTACTTC
once,TRBV29-1,TRBJ1-1,NA,CSVVQDRHSQAFF,TGCAGCGTTGTTCAGGATAGGCACTCACAAGCTTTCTTT
NA,TRBV7-9,TRBJ1-2,TRBD1,CASSLATGTGIDTF,TGTGCCAGCAGCTTAGCGACCGGGACAGGGATCGACACCTTC
NA,TRBV28,TRBJ1-1,NA,CASSLAVSLDTEAFF,TGTGCCAGCAGTTTGGCAGTTTCTCTGGACACTGAAGCTTTCTTT
NA,TRBV2,TRBJ2-7,NA,CASIQGLTYEQYF,TGTGCCAGCATTCAGGGGCTTACCTACGAGCAGTACTTC
once,TRBV2,TRBJ2-5,TRBD1,CASSEATGGSQETQYF,TGTGCCAGCAGTGAAGCTACAGGGGGCTCCCAAGAGACCCAGTACTTC
NA,TRBV6-5,TRBJ2-7,TRBD1,CASSYSRTGLDYEQYF,TGTGCCAGCAGTTACTCTCGGACAGGGTTGGACTACGAGCAGTACTTC
few,TRBV10-3,TRBJ1-1,TRBD1,CATTGTGNTEAFF,TGTGCCACCACCGGGACAGGGAACACTGAAGCTTTCTTT
NA,TRBV10-3,TRBJ1-4,NA,CAISEGTEIEKLFF,TGTGCCATCAGTGAAGGTACAGAAATTGAAAAACTGTTTTTT